The source of this T cell receptor (beta chain) is a study of cytomegalovirus exposure and HLA in healthy donors. General observations from the study: According to the study, around 150 TCR beta chains were cytomegalovirus-associated. In a later analysis, several top co-occurrence clusters appeared linked to parvovirus B19, influenza, CMV and Epstein-Barr virus.

A multiplex PCR was run with 60 Vbeta primers and 13 Jbeta primers. Libraries were prepared by immunoSEQ multiplex PCR; TCRdb keeps only in-frame clonotypes and omits some of them. The sample includes over 70,000 clones, over 75% seen only once; the top ten take roughly 2.5%. V shed 5 bases and J 4 bases; nucleotides not matched to a gene: 5. Germline CDR1 and CDR2: MNHEY and SVGAGI. The CDR3 has 13 amino acids. On this clone itself: Antigen: not known.

This clonotype originated in a male donor in good health and CMV-seropositive. The sample taken for sequencing was PBMCs. The chain links TRBV6-5 to TRBJ2-7; 7 bases fit TRBD1. DNA for the CDR3: TGTGCCAGCAGTCACAGGGGAGTGTACGAGCAGTACTTC. Amino acids: CASSHRGVYEQYF.